This T cell receptor (beta chain) is from a study of blood T cell repertoires in COVID-19. Across the study: T cells, B-cell-depleted T cells, or PBMCs provided the cDNA or gDNA that served as material.

Recovery meant two consecutive negative NP/OP PCR tests, professional clearance, or resolved symptoms. CDR3 size: 20 residues. Trimming removed 0 bases from V and 4 bases from J; junction bases left unmatched: 14. Germline values: CDR1 GTSNPN, CDR2 SVGIG (reference sequence). Original analysis: Reference gene primer amplification in the assay estimated nucleated cell counts. Repertoires were generated with immunoSEQ multiplex PCR, while TCRdb's copy carries only in-frame clones and drops some. V, J and clone size reflect that table, while D and trimming were determined from the DNA. This table holds around 250,000 clones, approximately 84% found once.

Sequencing was carried out using PBMCs or T cells enriched from blood (not recorded which). The rearrangement joins TRBV30 to TRBJ2-3, with 15 bases that match TRBD2. The sequence came from a man aged 35 to 55 who had recovered from COVID-19. The CDR3 DNA sequence: TGTGCCTGGAGTGTACCGGAATTCTGGACTAGCGGGAGGGCCTCAGATACGCAGTATTTT. Translated: CAWSVPEFWTSGRASDTQYF.